This T cell receptor beta chain stems from a study of technical replicates of blood from a few donors (dated by TCRdb to 2016 to 2017). Remarks on this clone: The clone's antigen remains unknown. The sample holds no much larger clone one base away, and base qualities are not on file.

V loses 8 bases at its end and J loses 4 bases; junction bases beyond the gene matches: 15. From a lookup of the germline V gene, CDR1 and CDR2 are SGHTA and FQGTGA. The CDR3 holds 18 amino acids from the cysteine to the phenylalanine. Only the CDR3 region is kept as DNA, spanning 54 bases read in frame from base 1. Receptor amplification or capture employed the immunoSEQ multiplex PCR assay. Imported from immuneACCESS, the table was reduced by TCRdb to in-frame sequences with V and J called. These copies leave out some clones; in studies compared against another copy, an unresolved V gene accounts for under half, and the cause of the remainder is not known. This sample holds 91,000 or so clones; 85% to 95% were observed only once. 0.33% of the sample is held by the ten biggest clonotypes.

The specimen was T cells isolated from PBMCs. This receptor chain uses TRBV7-3 and TRBJ2-1; TRBD2 aligns with 12 central bases. The sequence was collected from a human donor in good health. The bases read TGTGCCAGCCGAGAAACTAGCGGGAGGCGCCTATGGTACAATGAGCAGTTCTTC. This yields the protein CASRETSGRRLWYNEQFF.